This T cell receptor beta chain was recorded in a study of blood T cell repertoires in COVID-19. Sequencing used immunoSEQ multiplex PCR; TCRdb keeps in-frame clones, though not all of them. The repertoire holds about 15,000 clones, with around four fifths as singletons. V lost 2 bases and J lost 5; bases outside the gene matches: 5. The CDR3 extends over 15 amino acids. The germline V gene encodes CDR1 SGHKS and CDR2 YYEKEE (reference sequence). The sequenced material came from peripheral blood. This sequence originates from an older man with acute or convalescent COVID-19. The J gene is TRBJ1-5, the V gene TRBV5-5, with 9 bases that match TRBD1. The CDR3 sequence is CASSFVGQGHQPQHF. Here the CDR3 DNA reads TGTGCCAGCAGCTTTGTCGGACAGGGGCATCAGCCCCAGCATTTT.